This T cell receptor beta chain comes out of a study of T-cell reconstitution after alpha-beta-depleted transplantation in children. The CDR3 is made up of 15 amino acids. CDR1 SEHNR and CDR2 FQNEAQ come from the germline V gene (reference sequence). V gave up 2 bases and J gave up 5 bases, with 12 bases separating them. The authors prepared the TCRbeta library with unique molecular identifiers. TCRdb re-analysed the PCR reads in MiXCR, keeping a single row per CDR3 protein. The sample holds 580,000 or so distinct CDR3 sequences, 23% seen once. At least ten counts were recorded for this clonotype. This sequence joins TRBV7-9 and TRBJ1-4; D gene ambiguous. The sequenced sample was PBMCs, mostly from graft donor cells, obtained 360 days after TCRalphabeta/CD19-depleted stem cell transplant. This sequence originates from a boy in the first two years of life who had a stem cell transplant for acute myeloid leukemia, so the T cells may come from the graft donor. The CDR3 here is CASSLTTGLNEKLFF. Written as DNA, the CDR3 is TGTGCCAGCAGCTTAACCACGGGTTTGAATGAAAAACTGTTTTTT.